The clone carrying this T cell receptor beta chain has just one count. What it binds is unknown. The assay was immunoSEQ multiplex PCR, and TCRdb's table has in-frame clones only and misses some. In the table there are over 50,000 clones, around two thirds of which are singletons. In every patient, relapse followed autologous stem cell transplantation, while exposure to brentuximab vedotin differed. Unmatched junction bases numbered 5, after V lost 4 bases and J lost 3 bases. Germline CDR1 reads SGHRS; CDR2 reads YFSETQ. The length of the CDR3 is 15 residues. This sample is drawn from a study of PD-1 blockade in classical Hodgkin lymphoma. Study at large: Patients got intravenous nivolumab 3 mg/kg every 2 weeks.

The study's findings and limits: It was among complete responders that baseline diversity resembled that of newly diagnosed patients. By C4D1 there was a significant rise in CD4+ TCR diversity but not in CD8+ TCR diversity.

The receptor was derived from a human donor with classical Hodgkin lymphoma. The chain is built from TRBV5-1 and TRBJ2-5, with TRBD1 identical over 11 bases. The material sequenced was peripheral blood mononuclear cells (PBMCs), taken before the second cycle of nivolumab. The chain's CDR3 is CASSPRTGGEETQYF. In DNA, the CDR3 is TGCGCCAGCAGCCCCCGGACAGGGGGCGAAGAGACCCAGTACTTC.